This T cell receptor (beta chain) was captured by sequencing in a study of OX40 agonist ivuxolimab in advanced cancers. About the research overall: The patients got ivuxolimab, which is an agonistic anti-OX40 (CD134) antibody.

Study-wide results and limits: Among some nonresponders, normalized T-cell clonal expansion was also low.

As for this clone: Its target is unknown.

The germline V gene has CDR1 LNHDA and CDR2 SQIVND (reference sequence). This CDR3 comprises 15 residues. The ends were cut back, 1 base at V and 5 bases at J, with 12 bases in the middle. Here immunoSEQ multiplex PCR was the method, and the copy in TCRdb shows in-frame clones only, minus some. The repertoire holds approximately 13,000 clones, with about 70% as singletons. The sequences come from CD4+ or CD8+ T cells sorted from blood, collected in a trial of the OX40 agonist ivuxolimab. The chain couples TRBV19 to TRBJ1-5; D uncertain. The clonotype comes from an adult with an advanced solid tumor such as melanoma, head and neck, liver or kidney cancer. CDR3 nucleotide sequence: TGTGCCAGTAGTATAGTTCGAGACCGGGATCAGCCCCAGCATTTT. As protein: CASSIVRDRDQPQHF.